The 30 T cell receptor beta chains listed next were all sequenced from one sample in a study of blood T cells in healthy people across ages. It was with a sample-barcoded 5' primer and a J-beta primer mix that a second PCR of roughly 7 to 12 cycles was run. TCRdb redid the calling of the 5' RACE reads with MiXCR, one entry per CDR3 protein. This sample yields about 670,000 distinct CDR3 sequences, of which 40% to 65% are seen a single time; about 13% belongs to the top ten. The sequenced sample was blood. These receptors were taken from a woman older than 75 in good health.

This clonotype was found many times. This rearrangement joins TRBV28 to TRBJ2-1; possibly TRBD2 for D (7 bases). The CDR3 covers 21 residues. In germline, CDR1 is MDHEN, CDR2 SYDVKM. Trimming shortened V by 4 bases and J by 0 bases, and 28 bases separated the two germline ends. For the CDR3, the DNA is TGTGCCAGCAGTTCCACGACCTCCACCTGGGGGGGCCCCAGCTCCTACAATGAGCAGTTCTTC. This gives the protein CASSSTTSTWGGPSSYNEQFF.

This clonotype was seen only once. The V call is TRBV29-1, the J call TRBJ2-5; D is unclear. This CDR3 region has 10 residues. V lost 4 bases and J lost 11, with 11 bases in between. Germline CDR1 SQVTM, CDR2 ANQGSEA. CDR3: CSVGGNEQYF. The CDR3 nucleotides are TGCAGCGTTGGCGGCAATGAGCAGTACTTC.

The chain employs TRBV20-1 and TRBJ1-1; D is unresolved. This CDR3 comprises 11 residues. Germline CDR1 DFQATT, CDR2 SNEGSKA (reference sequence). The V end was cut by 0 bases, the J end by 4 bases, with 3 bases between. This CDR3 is CSARDVTEAFF. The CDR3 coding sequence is TGCAGTGCTAGAGATGTCACTGAAGCTTTCTTT.

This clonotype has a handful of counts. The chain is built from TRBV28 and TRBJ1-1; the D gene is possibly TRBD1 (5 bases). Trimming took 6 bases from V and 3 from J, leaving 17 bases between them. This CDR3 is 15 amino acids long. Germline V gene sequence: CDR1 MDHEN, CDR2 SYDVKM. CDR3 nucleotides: TGTGCCAGCAGGGGCGGGACGGCCCAGGACACTGAAGCTTTCTTT. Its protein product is CASRGGTAQDTEAFF.

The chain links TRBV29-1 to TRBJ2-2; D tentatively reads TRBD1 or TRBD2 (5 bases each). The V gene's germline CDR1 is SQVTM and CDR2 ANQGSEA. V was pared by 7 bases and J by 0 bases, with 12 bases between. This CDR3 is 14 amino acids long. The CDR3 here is CSALQGANTGELFF. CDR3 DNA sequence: TGCAGCGCTCTTCAGGGAGCGAACACCGGGGAGCTGTTTTTT.

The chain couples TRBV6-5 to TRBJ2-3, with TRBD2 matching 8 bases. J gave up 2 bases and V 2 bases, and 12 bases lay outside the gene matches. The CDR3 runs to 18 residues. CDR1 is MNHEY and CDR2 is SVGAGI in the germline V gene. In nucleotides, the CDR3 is TGTGCCAGCAGTTACAGTCGAGTCTCACTAGCGGTCACAGATACGCAGTATTTT. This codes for CASSYSRVSLAVTDTQYF.

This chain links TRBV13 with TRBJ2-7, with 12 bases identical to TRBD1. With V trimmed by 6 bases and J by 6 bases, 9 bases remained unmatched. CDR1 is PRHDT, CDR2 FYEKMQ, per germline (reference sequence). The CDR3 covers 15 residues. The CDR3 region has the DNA TGTGCCAGCAGGCGGCCGGGACAGGGGGCAATCGAGCAGTACTTC. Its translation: CASRRPGQGAIEQYF.

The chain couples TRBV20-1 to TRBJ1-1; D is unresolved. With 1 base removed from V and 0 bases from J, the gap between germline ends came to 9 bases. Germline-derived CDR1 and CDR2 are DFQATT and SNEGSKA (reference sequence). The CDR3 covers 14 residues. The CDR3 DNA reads TGCAGTGCTAGAGGTCAGAGGTTGAACACTGAAGCTTTCTTT. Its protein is CSARGQRLNTEAFF.

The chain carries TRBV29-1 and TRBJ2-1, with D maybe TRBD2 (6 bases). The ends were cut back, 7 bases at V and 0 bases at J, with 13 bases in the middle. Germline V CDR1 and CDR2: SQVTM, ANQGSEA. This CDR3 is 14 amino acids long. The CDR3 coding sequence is TGCAGCGGGTGGGGGGAAAGCTCCTACAATGAGCAGTTCTTC. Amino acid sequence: CSGWGESSYNEQFF.

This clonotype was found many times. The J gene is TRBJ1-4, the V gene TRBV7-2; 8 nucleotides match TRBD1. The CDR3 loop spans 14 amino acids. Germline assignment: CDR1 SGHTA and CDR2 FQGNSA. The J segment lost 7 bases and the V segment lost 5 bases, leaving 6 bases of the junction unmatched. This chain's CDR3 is CASSADRASEKLFF. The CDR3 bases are TGTGCCAGCAGCGCGGACAGGGCGAGTGAAAAACTGTTTTTT.

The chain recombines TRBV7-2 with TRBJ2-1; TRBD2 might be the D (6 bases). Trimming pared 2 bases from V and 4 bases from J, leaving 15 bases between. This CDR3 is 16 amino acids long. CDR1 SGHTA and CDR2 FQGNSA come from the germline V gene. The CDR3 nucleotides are TGTGCCAGCAGCTTACAGGGTACCGGGGGTTACAATGAGCAGTTCTTC. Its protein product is CASSLQGTGGYNEQFF.

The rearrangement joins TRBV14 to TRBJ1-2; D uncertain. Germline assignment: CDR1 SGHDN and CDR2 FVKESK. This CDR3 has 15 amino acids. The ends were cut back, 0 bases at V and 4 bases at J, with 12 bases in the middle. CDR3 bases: TGTGCCAGCAGCCAAGATCCGGACGGCTTCTATGGCTACACCTTC. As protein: CASSQDPDGFYGYTF.

CDR3 sequence: CASSQVGGIRYGYTF. Written as DNA, the CDR3 is TGCGCCAGCAGCCAAGTTGGGGGTATACGGTATGGCTACACCTTC. The chain links TRBV4-1 to TRBJ1-2; D might be TRBD1 (5 bases). The V gene lost 1 base and the J gene lost 5 bases, with 14 bases spanning the gap. The germline V gene encodes CDR1 MGHRA and CDR2 YSYEKL. The CDR3 consists of 15 residues.

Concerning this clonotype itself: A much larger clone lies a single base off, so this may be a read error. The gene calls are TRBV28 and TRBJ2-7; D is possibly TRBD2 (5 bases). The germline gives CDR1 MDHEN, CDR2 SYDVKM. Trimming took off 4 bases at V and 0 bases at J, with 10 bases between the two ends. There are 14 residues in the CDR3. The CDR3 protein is CASSSRAASYEQYF. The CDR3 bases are TGTGCCAGCAGTTCGCGAGCGGCCTCCTACGAGCAGTACTTC.

The CDR3 DNA is TGCGCCAGCAGCCAAGCCCTGGCCCCCACAGATACGCAGTATTTT. Protein sequence: CASSQALAPTDTQYF. The V call is TRBV4-3, the J call TRBJ2-3; D is ambiguous. The V end was cut by 1 base, the J end by 2 bases, with 10 bases between. Per the germline V gene, CDR1 is LGHNA and CDR2 is YSLEER. There are 15 residues in the CDR3.

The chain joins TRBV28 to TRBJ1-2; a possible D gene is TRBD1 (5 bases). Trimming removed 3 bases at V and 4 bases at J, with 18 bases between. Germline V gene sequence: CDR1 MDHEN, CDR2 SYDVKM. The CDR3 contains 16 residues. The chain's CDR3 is CASSFTTGEGVYGYTF. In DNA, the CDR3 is TGTGCCAGCAGTTTTACTACGGGGGAAGGAGTCTATGGCTACACCTTC.

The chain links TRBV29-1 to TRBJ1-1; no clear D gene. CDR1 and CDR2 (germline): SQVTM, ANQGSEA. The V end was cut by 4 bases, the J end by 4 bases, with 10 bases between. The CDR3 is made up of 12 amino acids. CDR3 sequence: CSVVRLATEAFF. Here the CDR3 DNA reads TGCAGCGTTGTACGCCTAGCCACTGAAGCTTTCTTT.

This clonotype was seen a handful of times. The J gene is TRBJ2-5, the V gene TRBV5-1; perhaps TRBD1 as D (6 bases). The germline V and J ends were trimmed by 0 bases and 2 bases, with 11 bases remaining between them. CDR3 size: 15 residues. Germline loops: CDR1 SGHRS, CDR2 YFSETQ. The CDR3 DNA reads TGCGCCAGCAGCTTGGCGACAGGACCTCAAGAGACCCAGTACTTC. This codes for CASSLATGPQETQYF.

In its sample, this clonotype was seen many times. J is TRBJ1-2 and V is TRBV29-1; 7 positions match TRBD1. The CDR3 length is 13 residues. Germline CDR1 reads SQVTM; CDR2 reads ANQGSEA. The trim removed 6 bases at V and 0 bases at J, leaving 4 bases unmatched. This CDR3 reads CSVYQGANYGYTF. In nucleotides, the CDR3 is TGCAGCGTATATCAGGGGGCTAACTATGGCTACACCTTC.

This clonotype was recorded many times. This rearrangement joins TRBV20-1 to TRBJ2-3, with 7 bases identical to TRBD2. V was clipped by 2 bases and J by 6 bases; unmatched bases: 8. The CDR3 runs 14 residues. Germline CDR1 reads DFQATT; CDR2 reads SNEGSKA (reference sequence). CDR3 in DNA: TGCAGTGCTAGATCAGCGGGGCCGATTGATACGCAGTATTTT. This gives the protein CSARSAGPIDTQYF.

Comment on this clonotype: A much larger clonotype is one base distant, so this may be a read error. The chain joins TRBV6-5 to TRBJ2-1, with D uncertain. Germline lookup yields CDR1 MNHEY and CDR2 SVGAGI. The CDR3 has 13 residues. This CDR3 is CAGSDSPNNEQFF. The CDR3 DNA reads TGTGCCGGCAGTGACTCTCCGAACAATGAGCAGTTCTTC.

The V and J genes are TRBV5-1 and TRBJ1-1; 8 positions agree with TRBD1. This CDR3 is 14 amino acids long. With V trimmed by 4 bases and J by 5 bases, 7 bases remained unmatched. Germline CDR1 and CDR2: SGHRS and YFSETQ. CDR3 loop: CASSIDRGGTEAFF. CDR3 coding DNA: TGCGCCAGCAGCATTGACAGGGGTGGGACTGAAGCTTTCTTT.

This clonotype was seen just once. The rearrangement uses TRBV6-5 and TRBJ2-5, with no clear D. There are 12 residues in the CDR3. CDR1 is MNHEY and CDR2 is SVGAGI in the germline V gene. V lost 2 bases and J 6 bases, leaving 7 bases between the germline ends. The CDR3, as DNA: TGTGCCAGCAGTTACGATAGAAAGACCCAGTACTTC. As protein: CASSYDRKTQYF.

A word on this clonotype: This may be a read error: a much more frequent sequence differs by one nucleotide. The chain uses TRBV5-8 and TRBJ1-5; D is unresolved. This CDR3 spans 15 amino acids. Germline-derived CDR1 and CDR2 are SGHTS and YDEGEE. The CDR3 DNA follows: TGTGCCAGCAGCTTGGAAGGATATAGCGATCAGCCCCAGCATTTT. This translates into CASSLEGYSDQPQHF.

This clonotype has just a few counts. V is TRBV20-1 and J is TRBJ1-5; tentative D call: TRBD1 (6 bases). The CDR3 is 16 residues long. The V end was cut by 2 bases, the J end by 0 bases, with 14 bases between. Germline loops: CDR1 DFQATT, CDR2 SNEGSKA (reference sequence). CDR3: CSARTEGGYSNQPQHF. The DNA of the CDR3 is TGCAGTGCTAGAACCGAGGGGGGGTATAGCAATCAGCCCCAGCATTTT.

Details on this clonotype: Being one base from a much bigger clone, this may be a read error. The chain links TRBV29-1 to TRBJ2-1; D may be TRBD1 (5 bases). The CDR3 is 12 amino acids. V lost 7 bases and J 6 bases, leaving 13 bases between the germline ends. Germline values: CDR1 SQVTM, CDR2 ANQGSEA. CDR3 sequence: CSAPTRGNEQFF. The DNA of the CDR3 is TGCAGCGCGCCGACAAGGGGCAATGAGCAGTTCTTC.

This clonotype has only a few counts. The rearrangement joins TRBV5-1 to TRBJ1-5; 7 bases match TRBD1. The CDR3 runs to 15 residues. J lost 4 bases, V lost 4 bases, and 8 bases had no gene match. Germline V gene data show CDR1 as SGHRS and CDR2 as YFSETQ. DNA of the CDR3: TGCGCCAGCAGCCCGGGGACAGCTCCTAATCAGCCCCAGCATTTT. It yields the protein CASSPGTAPNQPQHF.

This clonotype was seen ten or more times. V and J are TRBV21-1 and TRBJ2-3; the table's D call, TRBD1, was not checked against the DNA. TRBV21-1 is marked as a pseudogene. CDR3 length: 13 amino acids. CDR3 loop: CASRTGGADTQYF. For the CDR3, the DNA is TGTGCCAGCAGGACAGGGGGCGCAGATACGCAGTATTTT.

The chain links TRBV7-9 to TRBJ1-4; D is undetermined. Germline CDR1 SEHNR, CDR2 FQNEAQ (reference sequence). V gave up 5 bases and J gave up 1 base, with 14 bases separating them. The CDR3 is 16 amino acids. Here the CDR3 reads CASSAPRTETNEKLFF. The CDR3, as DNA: TGTGCCAGCAGCGCGCCTCGGACGGAAACTAATGAAAAACTGTTTTTT.

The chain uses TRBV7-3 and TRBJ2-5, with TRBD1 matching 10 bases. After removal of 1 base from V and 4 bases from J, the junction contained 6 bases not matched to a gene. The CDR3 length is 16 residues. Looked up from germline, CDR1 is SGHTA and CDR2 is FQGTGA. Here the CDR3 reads CASSLSGDRGRETQYF. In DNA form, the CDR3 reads TGTGCCAGCAGCTTAAGCGGCGACAGGGGGCGAGAGACCCAGTACTTC.